This T cell receptor (beta chain) was documented in a study of shared clonotypes between healthy human individuals. Donors had no recently reported acute infections or vaccinations and were HIV-negative. It was about 190 ng DNA, 30,000 or so T cell genomes, that sorted-subset replicate PCRs used. Produced via immunoSEQ multiplex PCR; TCRdb's table is partial and in-frame only. The table records about a million clones, approximately 76% of them present only once. Germline CDR1 and CDR2: SGHDT and YYEEEE. Trimming took 4 bases from V and 3 from J, leaving 19 bases between them. The CDR3 runs 16 residues.

The rearrangement uses TRBV5-6 and TRBJ1-1, with D uncertain. The source of this sequence is a man between 18 and 29 years old in good health. Sequencing input: memory CD4+ T cells sorted from blood. Subset of the sample: CD45RA-negative fraction. Written as DNA, the CDR3 is TGTGCCAGCAGCCGGTCCCCGGGATGGGTGGACACTGAAGCTTTCTTT. Amino acid sequence: CASSRSPGWVDTEAFF.